This T cell receptor beta chain stems from a study of T cell responses to AZD1222 COVID-19 vaccine. General study points: Every sample of the repertoires postdated the peak T cell response.

The CDR3 sequence is 15 residues long. Germline V gene lookup returns CDR1 SGHRS and CDR2 YFSETQ. The junction had 0 bases not matched to a gene; V was cut back by 1 base and J by 0 bases. Here immunoSEQ multiplex PCR was the method, and the copy in TCRdb shows in-frame clones only, minus some. The sample yields over 85,000 clones, 84% seen once. Concerning this clone itself: Its cognate antigen is unknown.

The sequence derives from an adult who received the AZD1222 COVID-19 vaccine. The source was peripheral blood, collected 28 days after the second AZD1222 dose. The chain links TRBV5-1 to TRBJ2-1; 8 bases agree with TRBD2. Written as DNA, the CDR3 is TGCGCCAGCAGCTTGAGCGGGAGCTCCTACAATGAGCAGTTCTTC. It specifies CASSLSGSSYNEQFF.